These T cell receptor beta chains were read from a single sample in a study of blood T cell repertoires in COVID-19. Sequencing was performed with immunoSEQ multiplex PCR; in TCRdb, only in-frame clones are kept and a portion is missing. The sample records 250,000 or so clones, around 89% being singletons. Sequenced input: PBMCs or T cells enriched from blood (not recorded which). The receptors come from a woman in her 30s with acute COVID-19. Each CDR3 is given with its conserved first and last residue. The D gene is left open where the match is weak. Clone size is not always given. Where it is, it says once, few, many or a class for expanded clones.

d_call	v_call	clone_size	j_call	cdr3_nt	cdr3_aa
TRBD2	TRBV18	.	TRBJ2-2	TGTGCCAGCTCACCATTAAAAGCGGGAGGAACCGGGGAGCTGTTTTTT	CASSPLKAGGTGELFF
TRBD1	TRBV5-1	.	TRBJ2-3	TGCGCCAGCAGCTCCGAGGACAGGGGGACAGATACGCAGTATTTT	CASSSEDRGTDTQYF
.	TRBV29-1	.	TRBJ1-1	TGCAGCGTTGAAGCCTCCACGGGGAGGACTGAAGCTTTCTTT	CSVEASTGRTEAFF
TRBD1	TRBV11-3	.	TRBJ2-3	TGTGCCAGCAGCTCGGGCCGGGACAGGGCTACAGATACGCAGTATTTT	CASSSGRDRATDTQYF
TRBD2	TRBV19	.	TRBJ2-1	TGTGCCAGTAGTAACCCTAGCGGGAGAAATCCCGATGAGCAGTTCTTC	CASSNPSGRNPDEQFF
TRBD1	TRBV29-1	.	TRBJ1-2	TGCAGCGTTCTTACGGGACAGGGGTTTCGTGGCGACGGCTACACCTTC	CSVLTGQGFRGDGYTF
TRBD2	TRBV3-1/TRBV3-2	.	TRBJ2-3	TGTGCCAGCAGCGGAGGACTAGCGGACACAGATACGCAGTATTTT	CASSGGLADTDTQYF
.	TRBV28	.	TRBJ1-4	TGTGCCAGCAGGCAGGGTGCCACCTTTTTTGCTGAAAAACTGTTTTTT	CASRQGATFFAEKLFF
.	TRBV30	.	TRBJ2-1	TGTGCCTGGAGTGTAAGCGAGCAGTTCTTC	CAWSVSEQFF
.	TRBV2	.	TRBJ1-2	TGTGCCAGCAGTCCTCAAGGGCCAGAGGGCTATGGCTACACCTTC	CASSPQGPEGYGYTF
TRBD1	TRBV10-3	.	TRBJ2-3	TGTGCCACCAGGACAGGCCCAGATACGCAGTATTTT	CATRTGPDTQYF
TRBD1	TRBV28	.	TRBJ1-1	TGTGCCAGCAGTCCGGGACAGGGGCGAACTGAAGCTTTCTTT	CASSPGQGRTEAFF
.	TRBV29-1	.	TRBJ1-1	TGCAGCGTTGAGGGGGGTGACCCTGAAGCTTTCTTT	CSVEGGDPEAFF
.	TRBV5-6	.	TRBJ2-2	TGTGCCAGCAGCTTTTATACAGGTGGAAACACCGGGGAGCTGTTTTTT	CASSFYTGGNTGELFF
TRBD2	TRBV6-5	.	TRBJ2-1	TGTGCCAGCAGTTTCTCCACGGTAGCGGGAGGCAATGAGCAGTTCTTC	CASSFSTVAGGNEQFF
.	TRBV6-8	.	TRBJ2-3	TGTGCCAGCAACCCACTCTACCTAGTTTGCTCAGATACGCAGTATTTT	CASNPLYLVCSDTQYF
TRBD2	TRBV14	.	TRBJ2-3	TGTGCCAGCAGCCGGGTAGTGACTAGCGGGATCACAGATACGCAGTATTTT	CASSRVVTSGITDTQYF
.	TRBV6-2/TRBV6-3	.	TRBJ1-2	TGTGCCAGCAGTCACCACATCACACAGGGAGCGCATCCTCTAGCCTATGGCTACACCTTC	CASSHHITQGAHPLAYGYTF
.	TRBV5-1	.	TRBJ2-7	TGCGCCAGCAGCGTGGACTCCGCTTTCTACGAGCAGTACTTC	CASSVDSAFYEQYF
TRBD2	TRBV7-6	.	TRBJ2-3	TGTGCCAGCAGCTTAAGACCTAGCGGGACGGGAGATACGCAGTATTTT	CASSLRPSGTGDTQYF
TRBD1	TRBV10-3	.	TRBJ1-1	TGTGCCATCAGTGGGGACAGAAACACTGAAGCTTTCTTT	CAISGDRNTEAFF
TRBD2	TRBV6-5	.	TRBJ2-7	TGTGCCAGCACCCCGGGCGGGAGTAACGAGCAGTACTTC	CASTPGGSNEQYF
.	TRBV9	.	TRBJ2-1	TGTGCCAGCAGTCCCGGGTCGTCCAATGAGCAGTTCTTC	CASSPGSSNEQFF
TRBD1	TRBV9	once	TRBJ1-2	TGTGCCAGCAGCCTAACAGGGGGGGTTAACTATGGCTACACCTTC	CASSLTGGVNYGYTF
.	TRBV30	.	TRBJ1-3	TGTGCCTGGAAAGGGGTGAATTGGTCCGGAAACACCATATATTTT	CAWKGVNWSGNTIYF
TRBD2	TRBV3-1/TRBV3-2	.	TRBJ2-2	TGTGCCAGCAGCCTTCTAGCGGGAGGTGACGGGGAGCTGTTTTTT	CASSLLAGGDGELFF
TRBD1	TRBV5-1	.	TRBJ1-2	TGCGCCAGCAGCTTGGCACCGGGACAGGAGCTTGGCTACACCTTC	CASSLAPGQELGYTF
TRBD1	TRBV28	.	TRBJ1-5	TGTGCCAGCAGTCTAGGGACAGACCCTCATCAGCCCCAGCATTTT	CASSLGTDPHQPQHF
TRBD1	TRBV6-1	.	TRBJ2-3	TGTGCCAGCAGTGCAAGGACAGGGGTAATCACAGATACGCAGTATTTT	CASSARTGVITDTQYF
TRBD1	TRBV6-5	.	TRBJ1-4	TGTGCCAGCAGTTACTCTCAGGGGGTAACTAATGAAAAACTGTTTTTT	CASSYSQGVTNEKLFF
.	TRBV13	.	TRBJ2-2	TGTGCCAGCTCCCTAAGCTACGGGAACGGGGAGCTGTTTTTT	CASSLSYGNGELFF
.	TRBV4-1	.	TRBJ2-7	TGCGCCAGCAGCCAAGTAGGGGACTACGAGCAGTACTTC	CASSQVGDYEQYF
.	TRBV9	.	TRBJ2-2	TGTGCCAGCAGCGTAGATTCGACAGCGAACACCGGGGAGCTGTTTTTT	CASSVDSTANTGELFF
.	TRBV3-1/TRBV3-2	.	TRBJ1-4	TGTGCCAGCAGCCAAGGACTGCGAAATGAAAAACTGTTTTTT	CASSQGLRNEKLFF
.	TRBV5-1	few	TRBJ2-1	TGCGCCAGCGGGGCAGGGGGGTCCGATGAGCAGTTCTTC	CASGAGGSDEQFF
TRBD2	TRBV19	.	TRBJ2-3	TGTGCCAGTAGTATGATAGCGGGGACTAGCACAGATACGCAGTATTTT	CASSMIAGTSTDTQYF
.	TRBV2	.	TRBJ1-6	TGTGCCAGCAGTGCCTACCGCGCAGGGCCTAAGTCACCCCTCCACTTT	CASSAYRAGPKSPLHF
.	TRBV19	.	TRBJ1-5	TGTGCCAGTAGAACCCGGGAGGGGGGCGGTCAGCCCCAGCATTTT	CASRTREGGGQPQHF
.	TRBV5-1	.	TRBJ2-3	TGCGCCAGCAGCTTGTGGGAGCACGCAGATACGCAGTATTTT	CASSLWEHADTQYF
TRBD2	TRBV6-1	.	TRBJ2-7	TGTGCCAGCAGTGAACGACTAGCGGGAGGGCCTTTTATCGAGCAGTACTTC	CASSERLAGGPFIEQYF
TRBD2	TRBV7-6	.	TRBJ2-1	TGTGCCAGCAGCTCTACGCTAGCGGGAGGTGGGGATGAGCAGTTCTTC	CASSSTLAGGGDEQFF
.	TRBV3-1/TRBV3-2	.	TRBJ1-3	TGTGCCAGCATGAATCTCGGCTCTGGAAACACCATATATTTT	CASMNLGSGNTIYF
.	TRBV5-6	once	TRBJ2-7	TGTGCCAGCAGCCTAAATGACGGGTCCTACGAGCAGTACTTC	CASSLNDGSYEQYF
TRBD1	TRBV6-1	.	TRBJ2-7	TGTGCCAGCAGTGAAACAGGGGATTCCTACGAGCAGTACTTC	CASSETGDSYEQYF
.	TRBV2	once	TRBJ2-7	TGTGCCAGCAGTGAACAGGGTCGTTTCTACGAGCAGTACTTC	CASSEQGRFYEQYF
.	TRBV7-9	.	TRBJ2-1	TGTGCCAGCAGCCTTGGTGGGAGTATTTACAATGAGCAGTTCTTC	CASSLGGSIYNEQFF
TRBD1	TRBV6-5	.	TRBJ1-2	TGTGCCATATTAGACCCGGGACAGCATAATGGCTACACCTTC	CAILDPGQHNGYTF
TRBD2	TRBV6-2/TRBV6-3	.	TRBJ2-7	TGTGCCAGCAGTGACGTTCTAGCGGGGGTAACCTACGAGCAGTACTTC	CASSDVLAGVTYEQYF
.	TRBV29-1	.	TRBJ2-7	TGCAGCGTTGAAGAGGTGGAGGGAGTCTACGAGCAGTACTTC	CSVEEVEGVYEQYF
TRBD2	TRBV4-3	.	TRBJ2-7	TGCGCCAGCAGCCAGACCGGGACTAGCGGCTCCTACGAGCAGTACTTC	CASSQTGTSGSYEQYF
.	TRBV12-3/TRBV12-4	.	TRBJ2-1	TGTGCCAGCAGCGGGACTCTTTTGGCTGAGCAGTTCTTC	CASSGTLLAEQFF
TRBD2	TRBV18	.	TRBJ2-3	TGTGCCAGCTCACCGATGGGGACTAGCGGGACAGATACGCAGTATTTT	CASSPMGTSGTDTQYF
TRBD1	TRBV18	.	TRBJ2-1	TGTGCCAGCTCATACGACAGGGTTGTTTCCTACAATGAGCAGTTCTTC	CASSYDRVVSYNEQFF
TRBD2	TRBV12-3/TRBV12-4	.	TRBJ2-7	TGTGCCAGCCCAGGGAGGGATAGGGAGCAGTACTTC	CASPGRDREQYF
.	TRBV6-5	.	TRBJ1-6	TGTGCCAGCAGTCCGCTAGGAACCGGGGATTCACCCCTCCACTTT	CASSPLGTGDSPLHF
TRBD1	TRBV14	.	TRBJ2-1	TGTGCCAGCAGCCAAGCCCGGACAGGGGTCTACAATGAGCAGTTCTTC	CASSQARTGVYNEQFF
TRBD1	TRBV7-9	.	TRBJ1-5	TGTGCCAGCAGTTTCACAGGGGCGATACCCAATCAGCCCCAGCATTTT	CASSFTGAIPNQPQHF
.	TRBV3-1/TRBV3-2	.	TRBJ1-3	TGTGCCAGCAGCCAAGTTCTAGCATGGAGCTCTGGAAACACCATATATTTT	CASSQVLAWSSGNTIYF